These T cell receptor beta chains were read from a single sample in a study of shared clonotypes between healthy human individuals. Here immunoSEQ multiplex PCR was the method, and the copy in TCRdb shows in-frame clones only, minus some. This table holds approximately 2,300,000 clones, around 90% found once. The sample consisted of naive CD4+ T cells from PBMCs. These receptors were taken from a man between 18 and 35 years old in good health. Some clones in this sample may be carry-over from other donors' samples. Both conserved end residues are part of each CDR3.

CASSTRLAGIYNEQFF,16,TRBV28
CASSVDNNYGYTF,13,TRBV2
CASSPTTAEAFF,12,TRBV7-2
CASSFNSGSEQFF,13,TRBV7-9
CASRFGHLNTGELFF,15,TRBV28
CASSVFGVDGETQYF,15,TRBV9
CASKSGELFF,10,TRBV11-2
CASSSVQGLAGGRAELFF,18,TRBV5-1
CASSLNPGQGFEKLFF,16,TRBV19
CASSFEEGASNQPQHF,16,TRBV28
CASSPSWSGRADNEQFF,17,TRBV11-1